The clone carrying this TCR beta chain was detected many times. Antigen: not known. From RNA, the CDR3 regions of TCR beta chains were amplified and sequenced. Second-round multiplex PCR came after a first-round RT-PCR that employed HTBI primers. TCRdb reanalysed the multiplex PCR reads using MiXCR and keeps one entry per CDR3 protein. This sample has about 340,000 distinct CDR3 sequences, with roughly 16% found just once. The record originates from a study of Graves' ophthalmopathy and Graves' hyperthyroidism. Background on the study: Peripheral blood sampling occurred at initial diagnosis, before any treatment.

Whole-study results and caveats: Most expanded clonotypes from thyroid (those above 0.001 frequency) were also found in blood.

It was on clinical symptoms, serum thyroxine, TRAb, thyroid ultrasound and orbital computed tomography that diagnosis relied. This TCR was sampled from an adult man with Graves' ophthalmopathy. Sequencing was carried out using peripheral blood.

CDR3 in DNA: TGTGCCACCAGTGTAGCGGGAGGCGCCGGGGAGCTGTTTTTT. It encodes CATSVAGGAGELFF. The chain carries TRBV24-1 and TRBJ2-2; 10 bases are shared with TRBD2. The CDR3 is 14 residues long. Trimming at V came to 5 bases and at J to 6 bases, leaving 2 bases not matched to a gene. The germline CDR1 and CDR2 sequences are KGHDR and SFDVKD.